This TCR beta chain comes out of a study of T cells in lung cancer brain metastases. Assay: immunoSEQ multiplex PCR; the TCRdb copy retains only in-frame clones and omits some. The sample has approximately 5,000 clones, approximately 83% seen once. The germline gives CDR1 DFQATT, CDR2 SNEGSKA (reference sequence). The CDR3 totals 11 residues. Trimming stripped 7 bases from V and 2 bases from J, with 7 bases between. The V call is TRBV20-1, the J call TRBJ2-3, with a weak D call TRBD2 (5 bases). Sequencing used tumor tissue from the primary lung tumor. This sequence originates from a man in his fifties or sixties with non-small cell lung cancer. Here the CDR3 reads CSERTTDTQYF. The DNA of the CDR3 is TGCAGTGAGCGGACCACAGATACGCAGTATTTT.